The present TCR beta chain was sequenced within a study of cytomegalovirus exposure and HLA in healthy donors (dated by TCRdb to the late 2010s). With regard to the full study: According to an earlier analysis of 550 to 700 of the donors, 200 million or so T cells yielded 117 million unique TCR beta sequences and approximately 300 Gb of sequence data. Roughly 320 gigabases of sequencing data and around 80 million unique TCR sequences made up an early release that covered approximately 700 HLA-typed donors. Of the roughly 400 genotyped donors, over 65% fell in the genetic ancestry cluster associated with self-reported Caucasian donors. The aim of the study was to test whether cataloging public T cell receptors could identify signatures of past pathogen exposure. The T cell repertoires of some 670 subjects were profiled by immunosequencing and related to cytomegalovirus serostatus. Along with the approximately 650-subject first cohort, a separate validation cohort of approximately 110 different subjects was used. The study combined high-throughput TCR immunosequencing, statistical association of individual TCRs with disease status, and machine learning to predict cytomegalovirus infection status. A later analysis re-examined previously published TCR beta repertoires from over 500 donors and added high-resolution HLA genotyping to investigate patterns of TCR occurrence. Rather than using new phenotypic data, the later analysis identified candidate immune exposures from TCR beta sequences and from how often those sequences occurred across donors. In an earlier analysis of 500 to 650 of the donors, high-throughput TCR beta sequencing was used to judge whether each TCR beta V gene segment behaved as functional or pseudogenic. Donor age, sex, ethnicity and CMV serostatus were compiled alongside the repertoire data. A later genetic analysis took genome-wide SNP genotypes for about 65% of the 666 donors and used that subset as a discovery cohort. All discovery cohort repertoires had been generated on a single sequencing platform. Class I and class II HLA loci were covered by the typing at four-digit resolution. The number of donors typed differed by locus, with roughly 629-640 for A, B, C, DRB1 and DQB1, over 500 for DQA1, 600 to 610 for DPA1, and around 450 for DPB1. Roughly 5 DR-DQ haplotypes were handled as single units for association and clustering, since linkage in the cohort was strong. Across around 400 genotyped donors of the cohort, an average of about 240,000 unique TCR beta nucleotide sequences per donor were sequenced, and roughly 20% of those sequences were non-productive. General conclusions and limits of the study: The presence/absence analyses assumed that sequencing depth was roughly uniform across donors, and that assumption may not be true. In this cohort, only TCR beta chains were sequenced, and detectable features were limited by the absence of alpha or paired-chain data. A later genetic analysis associated a missense DCLRE1C variant with V-gene and J-gene trimming of TCR beta chains, and an independent cohort replicated the association. While some public TCRs were present in many individuals, most TCR sequences turned up only very rarely across donors. Compared with equally common non-associated chains, HLA-associated TCR beta chains in a later analysis were more clonally expanded and had lower generation probabilities. Cytomegalovirus status was reported to be diagnosed by the classifier with high specificity and sensitivity in both the original and validation cohorts. CMV serostatus was the only immune exposure information available for the cohort. Because HLA typing was missing for some donors at each locus, association tests included only the typed subset. When HLA alleles, especially DR and DQ, strongly co-occurred, TCR associations were difficult to assign to individual alleles. In a later analysis, most CMV-associated TCR beta chains were found to appear HLA-restricted, with HLA associations seemingly driven largely by CMV exposure. A group of highly shared sequence variants was considered likely to be a technical artifact of the sequencing pipeline. In a later analysis, 16,951 TCR beta sequences were associated with specific HLA alleles at a false discovery rate of 0.05. In a later analysis, TCR association rates were found to vary across HLA loci, with the most associated TCRs seen for DRB1 alleles and the fewest for HLA-C alleles. In vitro tests confirmed that a few of the cytomegalovirus-associated TCR beta chains recognize cytomegalovirus antigens. According to a later genetic analysis, donors in an Asian-associated ancestry cluster had fewer N-insertions in productive TCRs than the approximately 650-donor mean. Several of the top co-occurrence clusters appeared to be linked to parvovirus B19, influenza, CMV and Epstein-Barr virus, according to a later analysis. A further reported finding was that TCR beta sequences accurately predicted the HLA-A and HLA-B alleles for most subjects in the first cohort. An earlier analysis of around 600 of the donors showed that most TCR beta V segments appeared in productive rearrangements either about 90% or about 30% of the time, which broadly matched IMGT annotations. Linkage disequilibrium might explain the correlated functional status among segregating V segments, but an unknown experimental factor could not be excluded. The earlier analysis of approximately 590 of the donors excluded 15 to 20 rarely observed V segments, including chromosome 9 orphons, because counts were too low. A total of 150 to 200 TCR beta chains were listed by the study as associated with cytomegalovirus. Some IMGT-functional V segments, including TRBV6-2 and TRBV6-3, could not be distinguished by the 87-base-pair reads and were therefore excluded. It was suggested by the authors that the approach could potentially be generalized to other disease states and immunological phenotypes.

The library was generated by the immunoSEQ multiplex PCR assay. For the multiplex PCR, a mixture combining 60 forward primers for TCR Vbeta segments and 13 reverse primers for TCR Jbeta segments was used. The CDR3 region of rearranged TCR beta genes was amplified from genomic DNA by a multiplex PCR assay. The amplified TCR beta libraries were sequenced on the Illumina HiSeq System as 87-base-pair reads. The original pipeline was this. A later analysis counted about 80 million unique TCR beta chains across the 670 or so repertoires, and 10 million to 12 million of these chains were shared by at least two donors. A nearest-neighbor algorithm error-corrected the raw reads and collapsed the reads into unique sequences, merging closely related sequences to remove PCR and sequencing errors. Alignment of CDR3 sequences to IMGT reference sequences was used to assign V, D and J gene segments. For a sequence to be retained, a match of at least six nucleotides to both a V gene segment and a J gene segment was required. A rearrangement was called productive if the CDR3 had no stop codons and remained in frame with V and J, and every other rearrangement was called non-productive. Following IMGT convention, CDR3 was defined as the stretch from the second conserved V-encoded cysteine to the conserved J-encoded phenylalanine. The earlier analysis of about 620 of the donors excluded sequences that lacked an unambiguous match to a single V gene segment. In an earlier analysis of 587 of the donors, a V segment was called functional when productive rearrangements were above 56.7%, and segregating when the standard deviation between donors exceeded 5%. To diagnose cytomegalovirus status from the catalog of TCR beta chain sequences, a statistical classification framework was built. V and J gene assignment, in a later analysis, came from comparing TCR nucleotide sequences with IMGT/GENE-DB human TR gene sequences. Using the TCRdist pipeline, a later analysis assigned CDR3 sequences along with most-parsimonious VDJ recombination scenarios. In a later analysis, each TCR beta chain was defined by its CDR3 amino acid sequence together with its V-gene family, and reads without a unique V-gene family were excluded. A later analysis removed several hundred highly shared, low-generation-probability nucleotide sequences to deal with suspected cross-contamination and a sequencing artifact. A later analysis calculated a clonal expansion index for each public chain from normalized within-repertoire ranks of inferred template counts. In a later analysis, generation probabilities were computed with a VDJ recombination model fitted to out-of-frame rearrangements, and the resulting probabilities were checked against IGoR. A later analysis scored TCR-TCR, TCR-HLA and TCR-CMV co-occurrence with hypergeometric tests, applying a repertoire-size bias correction to TCR pairs. False discovery rates were estimated in a later analysis by permuting HLA or CMV assignments 20 times. In a later analysis, co-occurring TCRs were grouped using DBSCAN, with TCRdist sequence similarity added in when clustering inside HLA-allele-positive subsets. For co-occurrence clustering, repertoires with fewer than 30,000 or more than 120,000 public chains were excluded, along with a handful of repertoires with anomalous nucleotide sharing. TCRdb took over this immuneACCESS table, retaining in-frame rearrangements with V and J assigned. Such tables are incomplete; in checked studies, under half of the missing clones stem from an unresolved V gene, and the remainder is unexplained. V and J calls and clone size are given by that table; D and trimming were obtained from the DNA. A total of roughly 150,000 clones appear in this sample, about two thirds of them only once. The ten largest clones add up to around 9.3% of the sample.

The cohort comprised 550 to 700 healthy bone marrow donors. At the time of sampling, all cohort members were nominally healthy, though unrecorded immune exposures were likely present. The donor was CMV seropositive and belonged to the group of 250 to 350 seropositive cohort members. A peripheral blood sample was provided by each donor, and peripheral blood mononuclear cells were used for TCR beta sequencing. Genomic DNA extraction from the blood cell samples was performed with the Qiagen DNeasy Blood Extraction Kit. The CDR3, from cysteine to phenylalanine, totals 15 residues. Left in the record is the CDR3 DNA by itself, 45 bases read in frame from the first base. The germline V gene provides CDR1 MRHNA and CDR2 SNTAGT. The germline V and J ends show losses of 2 bases and 3 bases respectively, and no gene match explains 3 bases of the junction. About this clone: There is no known antigen for this receptor. Base-call qualities are not available, and no considerably larger clone is one nucleotide away.

The receptor was derived from a man aged 25-45 years in good health and CMV-seropositive. The chain uses TRBV6-4 and TRBJ2-1; 8 nucleotides in the junction match TRBD2. Source material: PBMCs. The CDR3 has the sequence CASSDNSGNYNEQFF. At the DNA level, the sequence is TGTGCCAGCAGTGACAATAGCGGGAACTACAATGAGCAGTTCTTC.